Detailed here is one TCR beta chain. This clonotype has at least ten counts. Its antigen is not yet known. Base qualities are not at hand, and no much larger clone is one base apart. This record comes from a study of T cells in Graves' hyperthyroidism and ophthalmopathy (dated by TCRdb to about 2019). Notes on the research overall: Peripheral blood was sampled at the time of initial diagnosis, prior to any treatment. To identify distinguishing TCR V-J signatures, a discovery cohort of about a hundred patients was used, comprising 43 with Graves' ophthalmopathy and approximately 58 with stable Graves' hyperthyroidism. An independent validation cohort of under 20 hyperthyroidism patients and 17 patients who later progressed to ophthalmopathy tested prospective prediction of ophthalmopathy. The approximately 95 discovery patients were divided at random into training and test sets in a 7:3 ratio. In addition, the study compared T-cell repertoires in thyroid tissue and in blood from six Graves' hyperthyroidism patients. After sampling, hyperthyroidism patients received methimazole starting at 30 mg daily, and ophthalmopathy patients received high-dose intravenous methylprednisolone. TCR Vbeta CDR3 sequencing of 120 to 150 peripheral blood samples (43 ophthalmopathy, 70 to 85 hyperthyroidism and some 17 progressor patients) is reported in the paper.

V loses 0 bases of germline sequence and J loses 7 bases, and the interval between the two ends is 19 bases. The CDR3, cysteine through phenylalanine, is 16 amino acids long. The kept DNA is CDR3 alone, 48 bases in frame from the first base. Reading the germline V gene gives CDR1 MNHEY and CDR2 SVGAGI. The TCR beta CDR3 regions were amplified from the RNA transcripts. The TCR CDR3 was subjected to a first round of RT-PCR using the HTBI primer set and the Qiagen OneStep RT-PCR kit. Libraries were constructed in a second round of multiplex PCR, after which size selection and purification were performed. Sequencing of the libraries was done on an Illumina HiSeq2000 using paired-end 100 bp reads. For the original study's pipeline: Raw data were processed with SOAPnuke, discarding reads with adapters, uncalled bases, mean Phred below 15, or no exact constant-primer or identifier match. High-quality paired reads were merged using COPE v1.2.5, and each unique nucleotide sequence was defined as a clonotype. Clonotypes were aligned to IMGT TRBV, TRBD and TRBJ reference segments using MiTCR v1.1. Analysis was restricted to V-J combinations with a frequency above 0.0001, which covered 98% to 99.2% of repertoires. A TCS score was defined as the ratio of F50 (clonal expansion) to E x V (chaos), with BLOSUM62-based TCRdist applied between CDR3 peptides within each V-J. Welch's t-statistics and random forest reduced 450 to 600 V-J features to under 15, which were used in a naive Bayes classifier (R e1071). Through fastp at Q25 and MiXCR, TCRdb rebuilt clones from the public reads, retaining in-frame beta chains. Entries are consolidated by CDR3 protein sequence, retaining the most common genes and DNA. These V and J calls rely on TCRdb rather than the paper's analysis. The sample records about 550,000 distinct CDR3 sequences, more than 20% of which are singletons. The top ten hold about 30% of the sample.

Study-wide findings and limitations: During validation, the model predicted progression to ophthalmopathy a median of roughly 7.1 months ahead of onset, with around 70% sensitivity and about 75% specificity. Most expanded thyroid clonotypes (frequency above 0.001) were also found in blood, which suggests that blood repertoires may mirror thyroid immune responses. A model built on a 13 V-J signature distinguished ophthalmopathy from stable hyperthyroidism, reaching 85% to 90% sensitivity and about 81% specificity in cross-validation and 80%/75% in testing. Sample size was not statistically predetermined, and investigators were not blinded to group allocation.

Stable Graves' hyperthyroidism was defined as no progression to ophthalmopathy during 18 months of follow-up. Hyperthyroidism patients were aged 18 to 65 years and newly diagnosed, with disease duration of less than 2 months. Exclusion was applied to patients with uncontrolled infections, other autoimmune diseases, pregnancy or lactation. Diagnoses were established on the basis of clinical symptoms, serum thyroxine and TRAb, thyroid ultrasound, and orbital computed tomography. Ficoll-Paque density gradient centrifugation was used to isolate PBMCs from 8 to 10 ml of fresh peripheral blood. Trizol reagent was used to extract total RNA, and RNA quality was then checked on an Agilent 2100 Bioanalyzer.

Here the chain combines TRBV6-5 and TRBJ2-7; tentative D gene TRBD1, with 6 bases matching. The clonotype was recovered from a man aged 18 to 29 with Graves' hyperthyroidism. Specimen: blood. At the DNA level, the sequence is TGTGCCAGCAGTTACTCGGGGCTCACAGGGAAAAGGGAGCAGTACTTC. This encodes CASSYSGLTGKREQYF.